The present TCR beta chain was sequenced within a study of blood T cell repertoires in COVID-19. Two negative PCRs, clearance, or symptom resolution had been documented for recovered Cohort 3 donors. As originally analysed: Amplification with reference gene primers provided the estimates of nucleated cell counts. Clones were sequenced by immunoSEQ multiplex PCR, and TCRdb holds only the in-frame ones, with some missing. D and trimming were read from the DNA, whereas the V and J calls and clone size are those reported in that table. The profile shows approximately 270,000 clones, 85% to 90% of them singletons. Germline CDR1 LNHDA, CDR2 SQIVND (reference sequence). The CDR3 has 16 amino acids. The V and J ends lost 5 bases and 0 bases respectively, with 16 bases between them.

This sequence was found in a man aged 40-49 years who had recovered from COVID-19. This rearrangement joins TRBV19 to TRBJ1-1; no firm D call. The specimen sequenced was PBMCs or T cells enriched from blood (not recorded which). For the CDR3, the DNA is TGTGCCAGTAGTGCCCCCCCGACAAGGTTGAACACTGAAGCTTTCTTT. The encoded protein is CASSAPPTRLNTEAFF.